The T cell receptor (beta chain) under discussion was sequenced for a study of T-cell reconstitution after alpha-beta-depleted transplantation in children. V lost 3 bases to trimming and J lost 5 bases; unmatched junction nucleotides: 12. Germline V gene sequence: CDR1 SNHLY, CDR2 FYNNEI. CDR3 length equals 17 residues. For TCRbeta, the library was prepared with unique molecular identifiers. TCRdb re-called the PCR reads with MiXCR, one entry per CDR3 protein. Altogether some 520,000 distinct CDR3 sequences are present, around a third being singletons, with the ten largest covering roughly 2.5%. The clonotype was recovered from a human donor who donated a stem cell graft to a child with aplastic anemia. Source: PBMCs from the stem cell graft donor, taken from the stem cell graft. This sequence joins TRBV2 and TRBJ2-1; 8 bases map to TRBD2. CDR3 region: CASSDKRESPADNEQFF. The CDR3 DNA reads as TGTGCCAGCAGTGATAAGCGGGAGAGCCCCGCGGACAATGAGCAGTTCTTC.